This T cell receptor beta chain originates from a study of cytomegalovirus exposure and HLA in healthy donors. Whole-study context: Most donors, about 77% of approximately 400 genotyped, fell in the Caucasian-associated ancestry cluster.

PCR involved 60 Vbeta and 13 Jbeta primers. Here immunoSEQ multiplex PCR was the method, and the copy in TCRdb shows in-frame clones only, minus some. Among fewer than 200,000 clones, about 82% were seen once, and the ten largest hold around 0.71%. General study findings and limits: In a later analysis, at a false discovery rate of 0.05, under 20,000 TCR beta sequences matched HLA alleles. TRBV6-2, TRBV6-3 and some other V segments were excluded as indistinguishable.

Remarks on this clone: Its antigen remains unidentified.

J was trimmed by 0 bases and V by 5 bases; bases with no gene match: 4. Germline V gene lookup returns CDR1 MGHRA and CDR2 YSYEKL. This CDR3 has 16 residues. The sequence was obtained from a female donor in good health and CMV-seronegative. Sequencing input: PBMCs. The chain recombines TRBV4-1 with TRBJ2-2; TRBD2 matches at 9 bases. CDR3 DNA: TGCGCCAGCAGCAATAGCGGGGGAGCGAACACCGGGGAGCTGTTTTTT. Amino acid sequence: CASSNSGGANTGELFF.